This TCR beta chain was captured by sequencing in a study of cytomegalovirus exposure and HLA in healthy donors. V was clipped by 3 bases and J by 2 bases, with 19 bases between them. There are 17 residues in the CDR3. Germline V gives CDR1 SGHRS, CDR2 YFSETQ. In the PCR, 60 Vbeta and 13 Jbeta primers were used. Per the authors' pipeline: In a later analysis, the count reached some 83 million unique TCR beta chains, with 10 million to 11 million shared. Measured with immunoSEQ multiplex PCR; TCRdb has only the in-frame clones, and not every one. V and J calls and clone size are as listed in that table; D and trimming were resolved from the DNA. The table shows 150,000 to 200,000 clones, with roughly 82% occurring only once. To note about this clone: Its antigen remains unidentified.

The study, taken as a whole, reports: In a later analysis, V- and J-gene trimming of beta chains associated with a DCLRE1C missense variant, replicated independently. A later analysis found most CMV-associated TCR beta chains apparently HLA-restricted.

The sequence was collected from a middle-aged man in good health and CMV-seropositive. Sequenced material: PBMCs. V usage is TRBV5-1 and J usage is TRBJ2-3; D remains ambiguous. The CDR3 sequence: CASSWPARVVDTDTQYF. CDR3 sequence (DNA): TGCGCCAGCAGCTGGCCCGCCCGGGTCGTGGACACAGATACGCAGTATTTT.